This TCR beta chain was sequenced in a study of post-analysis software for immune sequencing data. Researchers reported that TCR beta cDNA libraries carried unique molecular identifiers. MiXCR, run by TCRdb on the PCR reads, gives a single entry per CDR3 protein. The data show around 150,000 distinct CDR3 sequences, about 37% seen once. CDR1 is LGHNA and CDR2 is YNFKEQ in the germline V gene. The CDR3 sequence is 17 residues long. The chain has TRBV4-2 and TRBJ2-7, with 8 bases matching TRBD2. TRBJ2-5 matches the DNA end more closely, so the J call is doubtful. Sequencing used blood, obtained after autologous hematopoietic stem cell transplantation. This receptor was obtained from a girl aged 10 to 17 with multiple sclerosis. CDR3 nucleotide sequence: TGTGCCAGCAGCCAAAGAGGGGCACTAGCGGTGGGGGAGACCCAGTACTTC. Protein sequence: CASSQRGALAVGETQYF.